The 10 T cell receptor beta chains below were found in one sample sequenced in a study of Ad26.COV2.S vaccination and SARS-CoV-2 variants. The treatment here: about 20 received Ad26.COV2.S at low or high dose, single or two shots; about 5 received placebo; per-sample allocation not given. After the first vaccine or placebo injection, samples were drawn on day 63. Some clones are missing from TCRdb's copy, which holds only in-frame ones; the method was immunoSEQ multiplex PCR. Of around 400,000 clones detected, 83% appear once; the ten largest clones hold around 7%. The specimen comprised peripheral blood, sampled in a trial of Ad26.COV2.S vaccine versus placebo. Receptor source: a person aged 18-60 years who received the Ad26.COV2.S COVID-19 vaccine or a placebo.

The chain links TRBV5-4 to TRBJ2-2; weak D call: TRBD1 (6 bases). V was pared by 2 bases and J by 0 bases, with 20 bases between. Looked up from germline, CDR1 is SGHNT and CDR2 is YYREEE (reference sequence). There are 19 residues in the CDR3. The CDR3 nucleotides read TGTGCCAGCAGCTTCGGGGACACGGTACGGGGTACGAACACCGGGGAGCTGTTTTTT. Its translation: CASSFGDTVRGTNTGELFF.

This clone was recorded only once. V gene TRBV16 combines with J gene TRBJ2-5; 13 nucleotides line up with TRBD2. Germline CDR1 KGHSY, CDR2 FQNENV. The CDR3 length is 16 residues. J lost 4 bases, V lost 4 bases, and 6 bases had no gene match. CDR3 sequence: CASSRTSGGAAETQYF. The CDR3 nucleotides are TGTGCCAGCAGCCGTACTAGCGGGGGGGCCGCAGAGACCCAGTACTTC.

The CDR3, as DNA: TGCGCCAGCTCTCCGGGGGTGAACACTGAAGCTTTCTTT. Translated, it gives CASSPGVNTEAFF. The chain employs TRBV5-1 and TRBJ1-1; tentatively, D is TRBD1 (5 bases). CDR1 is SGHRS, CDR2 YFSETQ, per germline. V shed 7 bases and J shed 0 bases, with 10 bases lying between them. The CDR3 runs 13 residues.

Concerning this clone: Additional DNA sequences in this sample encode the identical CDR3. V usage is TRBV19 and J usage is TRBJ2-7; 10 bases line up with TRBD1. The germline V gene encodes CDR1 LNHDA and CDR2 SQIVND (reference sequence). The CDR3 loop spans 14 amino acids. V was clipped by 5 bases and J by 4 bases; unmatched bases: 5. Here the CDR3 reads CASSPGQGDYEQYF. The CDR3 DNA follows: TGTGCCAGTAGTCCTGGACAGGGGGATTACGAGCAGTACTTC.

V is TRBV7-2 and J is TRBJ2-7; D possibly corresponds to TRBD1 (5 bases). There are 15 residues in the CDR3. The V end lost 1 base, the J end lost 3 bases, and 13 bases lay between the germline ends. Germline V gene lookup returns CDR1 SGHTA and CDR2 FQGNSA. As DNA, the CDR3 is TGTGCCAGCAGCTTAGGCCCAGGGAATATCTACGAGCAGTACTTC. It codes for CASSLGPGNIYEQYF.

The CDR3 loop is CASSGSLRTSGGQYNEQFF. The CDR3 DNA follows: TGTGCCAGCAGCGGCAGCCTTAGGACTAGCGGGGGCCAATACAATGAGCAGTTCTTC. V usage is TRBV7-9 and J usage is TRBJ2-1, with TRBD2 identical over 13 bases. Germline V gives CDR1 SEHNR, CDR2 FQNEAQ (reference sequence). V was clipped by 5 bases and J by 4 bases; unmatched bases: 14. The CDR3 is made up of 19 amino acids.

This chain uses TRBV7-9 with TRBJ2-1, with TRBD2 matching 10 bases. The CDR3 is 19 residues long. Germline trimming cut 1 base from V and 12 bases from J; bases unmatched to any gene: 21. The V gene's germline CDR1 is SEHNR and CDR2 FQNEAQ (reference sequence). The chain's CDR3 is CASSLVGLAGDTWKGVQFF. The CDR3 DNA is TGTGCCAGCAGCTTAGTAGGTCTAGCGGGAGACACATGGAAGGGAGTGCAGTTCTTC.

The chain links TRBV28 to TRBJ2-2; a possible D gene is TRBD1 (5 bases). The CDR3 has 12 residues. V shed 6 bases and J shed 9 bases, with 11 bases lying between them. Germline CDR1 MDHEN, CDR2 SYDVKM. The CDR3 nucleotides are TGTGCCAGCAGCCCAGGGATCTGGGAGCTGTTTTTT. Its translation: CASSPGIWELFF.

This clone has more than one count but fewer than ten. The gene calls are TRBV6-5 and TRBJ1-5; weak D call: TRBD1 (5 bases). CDR3 length: 15 residues. From germline, CDR1 is MNHEY and CDR2 SVGAGI. Between the trimmed V and J ends, which lost 7 bases and 1 base, there was a span of 14 bases. The CDR3 bases are TGTGCCAGCAACATACAGGCAGAGAGCAATCAGCCCCAGCATTTT. As protein: CASNIQAESNQPQHF.

CDR3 sequence reads: CASSFSRQPGNTIYF. The CDR3 bases are TGTGCCAGCAGCTTCTCCAGGCAGCCTGGAAACACCATATATTTT. The J gene is TRBJ1-3, the V gene TRBV13; D is uncertain. Germline V gene lookup returns CDR1 PRHDT and CDR2 FYEKMQ (reference sequence). The CDR3 is 15 amino acids. Trimming removed 3 bases from V and 2 bases from J, with 11 bases in between.